This is a list of T cell receptor beta chains from one sample in a study of blood T cells in healthy people across ages. TCRdb re-called the 5' RACE reads with MiXCR, one entry per CDR3 protein. The table shows about 1,400,000 distinct CDR3 sequences, with 40% to 50% occurring only once. What was sequenced was blood. These receptor sequences come from a woman aged 18-29 years in good health. The CDR3 runs from the conserved cysteine through the conserved F or W. The D gene is left open where the match is weak. Rows may omit the clone size; those that give it use once, few, many or a size class.

D	size	V	J	CDR3	DNA
NA	few	TRBV27	TRBJ2-1	CASSFSGPHNEQFF	TGTGCCAGCAGTTTTAGCGGTCCCCACAATGAGCAGTTCTTC
TRBD2	many	TRBV10-3	TRBJ2-7	CASGGTNSYEQYF	TGTGCCTCGGGGGGGACAAACTCCTACGAGCAGTACTTC
TRBD2	NA	TRBV4-1	TRBJ2-1	CASSQEAGGNNEQFF	TGCGCCAGCAGCCAAGAAGCGGGAGGCAACAATGAGCAGTTCTTC
NA	few	TRBV12-3/TRBV12-4	TRBJ2-7	CASSFTQGGEQYF	TGTGCCAGCAGTTTCACCCAGGGAGGCGAGCAGTACTTC
NA	few	TRBV24-1	TRBJ2-1	CATSDFGAYNEQFF	TGTGCCACCAGTGATTTCGGGGCCTACAATGAGCAGTTCTTC
NA	NA	TRBV3-1	TRBJ1-1	CASRKTGPGEAFF	TGTGCCAGCAGGAAGACCGGACCGGGTGAAGCTTTCTTT
TRBD2	once	TRBV12-3/TRBV12-4	TRBJ2-7	CASSRAGGGSYNEQYF	TGTGCCAGCAGTCGGGCGGGGGGAGGCTCCTACAATGAGCAGTACTTC
NA	NA	TRBV7-8	TRBJ2-7	CASSLGLLVHEQYF	TGTGCCAGCAGCTTAGGGTTGTTGGTTCACGAGCAGTACTTC
TRBD2	NA	TRBV5-1	TRBJ2-7	CASDQGLAGVNEQYF	TGCGCCAGCGACCAAGGACTAGCGGGAGTCAATGAGCAGTACTTC
TRBD1	few	TRBV27	TRBJ1-2	CASSLQASRTGRINYGYTF	TGTGCCAGCAGTTTACAAGCGTCTAGGACAGGGAGGATAAACTATGGCTACACCTTC
TRBD2	once	TRBV29-1	TRBJ2-7	CSVETGTSGSSYVQYF	TGCAGCGTTGAAACCGGGACTAGCGGAAGCTCCTACGTGCAGTACTTC
TRBD1	few	TRBV7-9	TRBJ2-7	CASSLVLGTGYEQYF	TGTGCCAGCAGCTTAGTCTTGGGGACAGGCTACGAGCAGTACTTC
TRBD2	few	TRBV20-1	TRBJ2-7	CSARDTSGTSYEQYF	TGCAGTGCTAGAGATACTAGCGGTACCTCCTACGAGCAGTACTTC
NA	NA	TRBV21-1	TRBJ2-3	CASSPRGPPKEDTQYF	TGTGCCAGCAGCCCCCGGGGCCCTCCGAAGGAGGATACGCAGTATTTT
TRBD1	NA	TRBV20-1	TRBJ1-2	CSARPGTGYGYTF	TGCAGTGCGAGGCCCGGGACAGGGTATGGCTACACCTTC
TRBD1	NA	TRBV4-2	TRBJ1-2	CASSPTTGGVLNYGYTF	TGTGCCAGCAGCCCTACTACAGGGGGCGTATTGAACTATGGCTACACCTTC
NA	few	TRBV4-1	TRBJ2-7	CASGKSYGDPEYEQYF	TGCGCCAGCGGAAAGTCTTACGGAGACCCCGAGTACGAGCAGTACTTC
NA	once	TRBV12-3/TRBV12-4	TRBJ1-4	CASTSGPGEGEKLFF	TGTGCCAGCACCTCTGGACCGGGAGAGGGTGAAAAACTGTTTTTT
TRBD2	NA	TRBV6-5	TRBJ2-3	CASSYSIAGGRNTDTQYF	TGTGCCAGCAGTTATTCGATAGCGGGGGGAAGAAACACAGATACGCAGTATTTT
TRBD1	many	TRBV5-1	TRBJ2-3	CASSPRDSRTHTQYF	TGCGCCAGCAGCCCGAGGGACAGTCGGACTCATACGCAGTATTTT
NA	NA	TRBV6-1	TRBJ2-1	CASIQDGTVNEQFF	TGTGCCAGCATTCAAGACGGGACTGTAAATGAGCAGTTCTTC
NA	NA	TRBV7-2	TRBJ2-3	CASSSTRGLADTQYF	TGTGCCAGCAGCTCTACTAGAGGTTTAGCAGATACGCAGTATTTT
NA	NA	TRBV6-5	TRBJ2-7	CAIASRAGSYEQYF	TGTGCCATCGCCTCCCGCGCGGGCTCCTACGAGCAGTACTTC
NA	NA	TRBV4-1	TRBJ2-1	CASSQGYGSPNEQFF	TGCGCCAGCAGCCAAGGATACGGGAGTCCGAATGAGCAGTTCTTC
TRBD2	NA	TRBV29-1	TRBJ2-7	CSVVGGRVHEQYF	TGCAGCGTGGTCGGCGGGAGGGTTCACGAGCAGTACTTC
TRBD2	few	TRBV2	TRBJ2-1	CASMLAGVSYNEQFF	TGTGCCAGCATGCTAGCGGGAGTGTCCTACAATGAGCAGTTCTTC
NA	once	TRBV2	TRBJ2-3	CASHYRERDTQYF	TGTGCCAGCCATTACAGGGAGAGGGATACGCAGTATTTT
NA	NA	TRBV10-3	TRBJ1-2	CAIRGQEDQANYGYTF	TGTGCCATCAGGGGGCAGGAGGATCAGGCTAACTATGGCTACACCTTC
TRBD1	NA	TRBV30	TRBJ2-7	CAWRQGAREQYF	TGTGCCTGGAGACAGGGGGCGCGTGAGCAGTACTTC
TRBD1	NA	TRBV5-1	TRBJ2-1	CASSGQGATNEQFF	TGCGCCAGCAGTGGACAGGGGGCCACCAATGAGCAGTTCTTC
TRBD2	few	TRBV28	TRBJ2-7	CASSSTSGRIYYEQYF	TGTGCCAGCAGTTCGACTAGCGGGAGAATCTACTACGAGCAGTACTTC
TRBD2	NA	TRBV3-1	TRBJ2-7	CASRDYDDEQYF	TGTGCCAGTCGGGACTATGACGACGAGCAGTACTTC
TRBD2	once	TRBV7-8	TRBJ2-7	CASSNGGTSYNEQYF	TGTGCCAGCAGTAACGGGGGGACCTCCTACAATGAGCAGTACTTC
TRBD1	NA	TRBV12-3/TRBV12-4	TRBJ1-2	CASSPRQGLLNYGYTF	TGTGCCAGCAGTCCCCGACAGGGGCTTCTTAACTATGGCTACACCTTC
NA	NA	TRBV2	TRBJ1-4	CASNTQGMGNEKLFF	TGTGCCAGCAATACTCAGGGGATGGGAAATGAAAAACTGTTTTTT
NA	NA	TRBV20-1	TRBJ2-5	CSARAGQRETQYF	TGCAGTGCTAGAGCGGGACAACGGGAGACCCAGTACTTC
TRBD1	NA	TRBV11-1	TRBJ1-2	CASSSSGQEESYGYTF	TGTGCCAGCAGCTCGTCCGGACAGGAGGAATCTTATGGCTACACCTTC
NA	NA	TRBV4-1	TRBJ1-2	CASSQPGSRGYTF	TGCGCCAGCAGCCAGCCAGGGTCTCGGGGCTACACCTTC
NA	NA	TRBV7-9	TRBJ1-1	CASRPARNTEAFF	TGTGCCAGCAGGCCAGCCAGGAACACTGAAGCTTTCTTT
NA	few	TRBV12-3/TRBV12-4	TRBJ2-7	CASSQTGSPLYEQYF	TGTGCCAGCAGTCAAACAGGGTCCCCCCTCTACGAGCAGTACTTC
NA	NA	TRBV25-1	TRBJ1-4	CASSEARLNEKLFF	TGTGCCAGCAGTGAAGCCAGACTTAATGAAAAACTGTTTTTT
NA	few	TRBV5-1	TRBJ2-1	CASSLAKGNEQFF	TGCGCCAGCAGCTTGGCCAAGGGGAATGAGCAGTTCTTC
TRBD2	few	TRBV7-3	TRBJ2-1	CASSPPGGRRYEQFF	TGTGCCAGCAGCCCCCCGGGGGGTCGAAGGTATGAGCAGTTCTTC
TRBD1	NA	TRBV12-3/TRBV12-4	TRBJ1-1	CASSSGGSRTEAFF	TGTGCCAGCAGTTCAGGGGGGTCGCGCACTGAAGCTTTCTTT
NA	few	TRBV7-2	TRBJ1-5	CASSTATSWAQPQHF	TGTGCCAGCAGCACAGCCACCTCGTGGGCCCAGCCCCAGCATTTT
NA	NA	TRBV28	TRBJ2-6	CASRNTGTGANVLNF	TGTGCCAGCAGGAACACAGGGACTGGGGCCAACGTCCTGAATTTC
NA	NA	TRBV6-2/TRBV6-3	TRBJ2-7	CASSLLDRQRSEQYF	TGTGCCAGCAGTTTACTAGACCGTCAACGGAGCGAGCAGTACTTC
NA	NA	TRBV6-2/TRBV6-3	TRBJ2-1	CASSSGFGQFF	TGTGCCAGCAGTTCAGGGTTCGGGCAGTTCTTC
NA	NA	TRBV7-2	TRBJ2-3	CASSLEALVTQYF	TGTGCCAGCAGCTTAGAGGCCCTAGTTACGCAGTATTTT
NA	NA	TRBV6-5	TRBJ1-2	CAAQRQLNYGYTF	TGTGCCGCCCAGAGGCAGCTTAACTATGGCTACACCTTC
NA	NA	TRBV2	TRBJ2-5	CASSTDKTQYF	TGTGCCAGCAGTACCGATAAGACCCAGTACTTC
NA	NA	TRBV10-3	TRBJ1-4	CAISDAGGGEKLFF	TGTGCCATCAGTGATGCCGGAGGGGGTGAAAAACTGTTTTTT
TRBD1	NA	TRBV5-5	TRBJ1-2	CASRRDQGAIGYTF	TGTGCCAGCAGACGCGATCAGGGGGCGATCGGCTACACCTTC
TRBD1	few	TRBV10-3	TRBJ2-7	CAISPIDRESYEQYF	TGTGCCATCAGCCCGATCGACAGGGAGTCGTACGAGCAGTACTTC
TRBD1	NA	TRBV12-3/TRBV12-4	TRBJ1-6	CASSFGQADSYNSPLHF	TGTGCCAGCAGTTTTGGACAGGCCGACTCCTATAATTCACCCCTCCACTTT
TRBD1	NA	TRBV20-1	TRBJ1-2	CSARTGGTGDYGYTF	TGCAGTGCTAGGACAGGGGGAACTGGGGACTATGGCTACACCTTC
NA	few	TRBV7-2	TRBJ2-4	CASSSDRVIQYF	TGTGCCAGCAGCTCTGACCGGGTGATTCAGTACTTC
NA	few	TRBV5-1	TRBJ2-1	CASSTTDGDEQFF	TGCGCCAGCAGCACAACAGATGGGGATGAGCAGTTCTTC
NA	NA	TRBV6-2/TRBV6-3	TRBJ2-7	CASSGVGGWGEQYF	TGTGCCAGCAGTGGAGTGGGAGGATGGGGTGAGCAGTACTTC
NA	NA	TRBV6-1	TRBJ1-5	CASSGPRIGGASYNQPQHF	TGTGCCAGCAGCGGCCCCCGGATCGGAGGGGCAAGTTATAATCAGCCCCAGCATTTT